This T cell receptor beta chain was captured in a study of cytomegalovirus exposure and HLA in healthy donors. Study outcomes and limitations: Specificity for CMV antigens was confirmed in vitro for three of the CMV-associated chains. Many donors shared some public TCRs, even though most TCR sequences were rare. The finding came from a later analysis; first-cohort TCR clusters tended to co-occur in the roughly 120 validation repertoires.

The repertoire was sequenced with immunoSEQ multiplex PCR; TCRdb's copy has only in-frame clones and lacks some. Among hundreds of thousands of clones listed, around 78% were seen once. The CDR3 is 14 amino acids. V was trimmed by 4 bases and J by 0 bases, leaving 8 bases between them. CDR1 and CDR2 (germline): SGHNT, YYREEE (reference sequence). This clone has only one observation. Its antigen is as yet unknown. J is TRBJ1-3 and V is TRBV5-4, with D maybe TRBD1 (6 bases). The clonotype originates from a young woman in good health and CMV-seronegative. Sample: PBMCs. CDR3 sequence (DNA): TGTGCCAGCAGCGACAGGCTCTCTGGAAACACCATATATTTT. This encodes CASSDRLSGNTIYF.